Presented here are 8 T cell receptor beta chains from one specimen sequenced in a study of Graves' ophthalmopathy and Graves' hyperthyroidism. Amplified TCR beta CDR3 regions were obtained using RNA transcripts as template. Investigators did first-round RT-PCR with HTBI primers, then second-round multiplex PCR. In TCRdb, the multiplex PCR reads were re-called with MiXCR into one record per CDR3 protein. The sample consists of around 1.1 million distinct CDR3 sequences, about 40% of them appearing once. The sample comprised peripheral blood or thyroid tissue (not recorded which). These receptors originate from an adult man with Graves' hyperthyroidism.

V gene TRBV10-3 combines with J gene TRBJ1-6; perhaps TRBD1 as D (5 bases). Germline V gene data show CDR1 as ENHRY and CDR2 as SYGVKD. The CDR3 runs 13 residues. The CDR3 reads CAIYQGFNSPLHF. CDR3 DNA sequence: TGTGCGATCTACCAGGGTTTTAATTCACCCCTCCACTTT.

The rearrangement uses TRBV7-9 and TRBJ2-7; 12 nucleotides match TRBD2. Germline V lookup: CDR1 SEHNR, CDR2 FQNEAQ (reference sequence). There are 17 residues in the CDR3. V shed 5 bases and J 0 bases; nucleotides not matched to a gene: 8. The DNA of the CDR3 is TGTGCCAGCAGCCCCGGGACTAGCGGGCCAGACTCCTACGAGCAGTACTTC. It is translated as CASSPGTSGPDSYEQYF.

The gene calls are TRBV19 and TRBJ1-5; no definite D call. V lost 5 bases and J 6 bases, leaving 11 bases between the germline ends. Germline V gives CDR1 LNHDA, CDR2 SQIVND (reference sequence). The CDR3 totals 13 residues. CDR3 in amino acids: CASSLTRSQPQHF. Here the CDR3 DNA reads TGTGCCAGTAGTCTCACAAGGAGTCAGCCCCAGCATTTT.

Here the CDR3 DNA reads TGTGCCAGCAGTTCGCGGTGGGGGGGGAAGGGCTCCTACGAGCAGTACTTC. It translates to CASSSRWGGKGSYEQYF. V is TRBV9 and J is TRBJ2-7; TRBD2 agrees at 7 bases. The CDR3 is 17 amino acids. V was clipped by 5 bases and J by 0 bases; unmatched bases: 14. The V gene's germline CDR1 is SGDLS and CDR2 YYNGEE.

This clonotype was detected ten times or more. The rearrangement joins TRBV7-9 to TRBJ1-6, with 8 bases that match TRBD1. The CDR3 has 15 residues. CDR1 SEHNR and CDR2 FQNEAQ come from the germline V gene (reference sequence). Unmatched junction bases numbered 4, after V lost 2 bases and J lost 7 bases. This CDR3 is CASSLLQGVNSPLHF. CDR3 sequence (DNA): TGTGCCAGCAGCTTATTACAGGGGGTCAATTCACCCCTCCACTTT.

This clonotype was picked up a small number of times. This sequence joins TRBV25-1 and TRBJ1-5, with D perhaps TRBD1 (5 bases). With 6 bases removed from V and 0 bases from J, the gap between germline ends came to 12 bases. This CDR3 has 15 amino acids. CDR1 and CDR2 (germline): MGHDK, SYGVNS. CDR3 sequence reads: CASSHDSFSNQPQHF. The CDR3 bases are TGTGCCAGCAGCCACGACAGTTTTAGCAATCAGCCCCAGCATTTT.

V is TRBV11-2 and J is TRBJ2-5, with 9 bases fitting TRBD2. CDR1 is SGHAT and CDR2 is FQNNGV in the germline V gene. This CDR3 is 12 amino acids long. The chain's CDR3 is CARLAGTSAQYF. The DNA of the CDR3 is TGTGCTAGGCTAGCGGGGACGTCGGCCCAGTACTTC.

This clonotype turned up a few times. This sequence may be a read error, since a much larger clone differs from it by one base. The J gene is TRBJ2-5, the V gene TRBV29-1; D perhaps matches TRBD1 (5 bases). Germline V gene lookup returns CDR1 SQVTM and CDR2 ANQGSEA. This CDR3 comprises 13 residues. The CDR3 loop is CSVDKGQQGTQYF. The CDR3 bases are TGCAGCGTTGATAAGGGGCAGCAAGGGACCCAGTACTTC. The variable domain in full, completed from reference TRBV29-1 and TRBJ2-5, reads SAVISQKPSRDICQRGTSLTIQCQVDSQVTMMFWYRQQPGQSLTLIATANQGSEATYESGFVIDKFPISRPNLTFSTLTVSNMSPEDSSIYLCSVDKGQQGTQYFGPGTRLLVL.